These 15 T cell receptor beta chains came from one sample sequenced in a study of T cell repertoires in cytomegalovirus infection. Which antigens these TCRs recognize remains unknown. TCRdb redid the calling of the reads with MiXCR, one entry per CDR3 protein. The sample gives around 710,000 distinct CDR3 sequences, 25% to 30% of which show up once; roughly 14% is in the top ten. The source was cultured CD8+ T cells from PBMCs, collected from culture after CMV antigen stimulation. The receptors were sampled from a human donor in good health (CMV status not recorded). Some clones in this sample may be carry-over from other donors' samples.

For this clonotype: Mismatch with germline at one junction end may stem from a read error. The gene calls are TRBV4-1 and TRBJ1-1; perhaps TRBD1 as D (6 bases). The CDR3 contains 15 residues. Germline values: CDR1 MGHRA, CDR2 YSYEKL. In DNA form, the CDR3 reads TGCACCAGCAGCCGCAATTCAGGGGTTGGCACTGAAGCTTTCTTT. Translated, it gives CTSSRNSGVGTEAFF.

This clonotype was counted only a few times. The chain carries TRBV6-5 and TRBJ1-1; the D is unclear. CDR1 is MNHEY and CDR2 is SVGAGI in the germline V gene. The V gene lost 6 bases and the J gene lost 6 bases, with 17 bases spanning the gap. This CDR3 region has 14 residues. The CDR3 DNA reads TGTGCCAGCAGCCCGACTCTTCCGACATCTGAAGCTTTCTTT. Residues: CASSPTLPTSEAFF.

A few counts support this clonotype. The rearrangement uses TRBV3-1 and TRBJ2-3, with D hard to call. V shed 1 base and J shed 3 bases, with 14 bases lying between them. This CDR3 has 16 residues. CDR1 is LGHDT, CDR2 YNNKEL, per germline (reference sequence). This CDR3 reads CASSQGPGERTDTQYF. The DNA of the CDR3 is TGTGCCAGCAGCCAAGGCCCAGGCGAGAGGACAGATACGCAGTATTTT.

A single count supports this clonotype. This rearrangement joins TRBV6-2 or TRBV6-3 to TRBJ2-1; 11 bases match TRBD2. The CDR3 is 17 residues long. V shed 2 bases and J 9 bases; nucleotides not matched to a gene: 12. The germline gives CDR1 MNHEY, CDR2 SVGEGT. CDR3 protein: CASSYLASGGPHGEQFF. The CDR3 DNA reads TGTGCCAGCAGTTACCTGGCTAGCGGGGGGCCTCACGGTGAGCAGTTCTTC.

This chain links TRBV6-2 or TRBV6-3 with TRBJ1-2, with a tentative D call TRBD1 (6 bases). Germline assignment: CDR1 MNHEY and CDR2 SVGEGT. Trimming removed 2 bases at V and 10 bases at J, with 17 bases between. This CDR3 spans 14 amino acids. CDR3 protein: CASSYTDSGVAYTF. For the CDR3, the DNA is TGTGCCAGCAGTTACACGGACAGTGGGGTTGCCTACACCTTC.

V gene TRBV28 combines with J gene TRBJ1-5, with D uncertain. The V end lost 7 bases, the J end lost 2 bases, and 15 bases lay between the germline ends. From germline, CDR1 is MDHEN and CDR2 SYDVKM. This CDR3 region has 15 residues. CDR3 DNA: TGTGCCAGCAAGGGAGGCTCGATCCGCAATCAGCCCCAGCATTTT. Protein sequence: CASKGGSIRNQPQHF.

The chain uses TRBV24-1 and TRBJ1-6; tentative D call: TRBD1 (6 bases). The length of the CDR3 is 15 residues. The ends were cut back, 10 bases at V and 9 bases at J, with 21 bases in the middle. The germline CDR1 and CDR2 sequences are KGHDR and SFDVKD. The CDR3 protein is CATQNREPVASPLHF. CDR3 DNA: TGTGCCACGCAAAACAGGGAACCGGTTGCTTCACCCCTCCACTTT.

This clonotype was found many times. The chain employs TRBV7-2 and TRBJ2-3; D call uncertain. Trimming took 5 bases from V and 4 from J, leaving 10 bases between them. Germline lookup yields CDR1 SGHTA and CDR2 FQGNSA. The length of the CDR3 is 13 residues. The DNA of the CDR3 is TGTGCCAGCAGCCCACCCCTTCCAGATACGCAGTATTTT. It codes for CASSPPLPDTQYF.

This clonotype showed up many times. Here the CDR3 reads CASRPGTAANTGELFF. As DNA, the CDR3 is TGTGCCAGCAGACCAGGGACAGCCGCGAACACCGGGGAGCTGTTTTTT. The J gene is TRBJ2-2, the V gene TRBV27, with 7 positions matching TRBD1. CDR1 and CDR2 (germline): MNHEY, SMNVEV (reference sequence). There are 16 residues in the CDR3. V shed 6 bases and J 0 bases; nucleotides not matched to a gene: 7.

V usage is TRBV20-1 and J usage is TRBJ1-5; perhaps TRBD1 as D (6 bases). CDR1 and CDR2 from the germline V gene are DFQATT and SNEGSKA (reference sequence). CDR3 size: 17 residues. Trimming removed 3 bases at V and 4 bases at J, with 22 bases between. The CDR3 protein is CSASAGLAGASNQPQHF. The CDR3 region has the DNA TGCAGTGCTAGTGCGGGTCTTGCGGGGGCCAGTAATCAGCCCCAGCATTTT.

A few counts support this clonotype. The chain's CDR3 is CASSLAGTNNGYTF. CDR3 DNA: TGTGCCAGCAGTCTCGCCGGGACAAATAATGGCTACACCTTC. This chain uses TRBV6-1 with TRBJ1-2, with D perhaps matching TRBD1 (6 bases). CDR1 is MNHNS and CDR2 is SASEGT in the germline V gene. V gave up 5 bases and J gave up 6 bases, with 16 bases separating them. The CDR3 is made up of 14 amino acids.

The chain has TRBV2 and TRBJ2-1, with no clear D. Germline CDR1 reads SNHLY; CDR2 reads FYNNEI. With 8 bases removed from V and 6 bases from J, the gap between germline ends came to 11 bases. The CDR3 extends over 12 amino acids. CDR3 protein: CASLRLLNEQFF. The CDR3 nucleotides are TGTGCCAGCCTCCGCCTGCTCAATGAGCAGTTCTTC. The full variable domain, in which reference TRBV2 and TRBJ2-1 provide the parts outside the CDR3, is EPEVTQTPSHQVTQMGQEVILRCVPISNHLYFYWYRQILGQKVEFLVSFYNNEISEKSEIFDDQFSVERPDGSNFTLKIRSTKLEDSAMYFCASLRLLNEQFFGPGTRLTVL.

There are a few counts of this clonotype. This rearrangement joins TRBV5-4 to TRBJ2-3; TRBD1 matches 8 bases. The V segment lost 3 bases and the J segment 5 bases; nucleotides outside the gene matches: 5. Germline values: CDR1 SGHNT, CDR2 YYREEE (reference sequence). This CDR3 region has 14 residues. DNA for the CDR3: TGTGCCAGCAGCTACGCCGACAGGGGAGATACGCAGTATTTT. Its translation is CASSYADRGDTQYF.

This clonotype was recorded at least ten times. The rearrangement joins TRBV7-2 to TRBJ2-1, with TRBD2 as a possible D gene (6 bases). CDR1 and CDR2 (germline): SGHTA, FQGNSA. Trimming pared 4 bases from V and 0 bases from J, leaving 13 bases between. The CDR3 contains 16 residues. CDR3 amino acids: CASSYGSGGSYNEQFF. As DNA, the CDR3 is TGTGCCAGCAGCTACGGGAGTGGCGGCTCCTACAATGAGCAGTTCTTC. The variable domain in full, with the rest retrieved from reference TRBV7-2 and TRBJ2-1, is GAGVSQSPSNKVTEKGKDVELRCDPISGHTALYWYRQSLGQGLEFLIYFQGNSAPDKSGLPSDRFSAERTGGSVSTLTIQRTQQEDSAVYLCASSYGSGGSYNEQFFGPGTRLTVL.

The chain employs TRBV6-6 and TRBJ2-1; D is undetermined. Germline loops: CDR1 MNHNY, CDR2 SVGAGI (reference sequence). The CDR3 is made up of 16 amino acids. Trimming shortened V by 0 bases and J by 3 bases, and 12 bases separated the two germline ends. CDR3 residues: CASSYSIRADYNEQFF. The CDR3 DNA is TGTGCCAGCAGTTACTCAATCCGGGCAGACTACAATGAGCAGTTCTTC.